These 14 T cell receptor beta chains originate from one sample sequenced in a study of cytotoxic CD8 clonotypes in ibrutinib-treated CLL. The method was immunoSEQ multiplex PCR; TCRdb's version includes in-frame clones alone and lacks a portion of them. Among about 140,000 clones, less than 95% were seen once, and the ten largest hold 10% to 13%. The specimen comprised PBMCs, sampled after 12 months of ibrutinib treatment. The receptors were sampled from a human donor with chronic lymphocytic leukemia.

Written as DNA, the CDR3 is TGCGCCAGGCGAACGGAGCCTGAGCAGTTCTTC. Translating it yields CARRTEPEQFF. The rearrangement links TRBV10-1 to TRBJ2-1; D gene unclear. The V gene's germline CDR1 is WNHNN and CDR2 SYGVQD (reference sequence). The CDR3 has 11 residues. V dropped 9 bases and J dropped 9 bases, with 12 bases sitting between them.

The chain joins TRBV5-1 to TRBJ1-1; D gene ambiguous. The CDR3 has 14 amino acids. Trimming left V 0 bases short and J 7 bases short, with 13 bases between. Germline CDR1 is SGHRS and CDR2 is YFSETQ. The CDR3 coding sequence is TGCGCCAGCAGCTTGGCGATTACGGTGAATGAAGCTTTCTTT. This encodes CASSLAITVNEAFF.

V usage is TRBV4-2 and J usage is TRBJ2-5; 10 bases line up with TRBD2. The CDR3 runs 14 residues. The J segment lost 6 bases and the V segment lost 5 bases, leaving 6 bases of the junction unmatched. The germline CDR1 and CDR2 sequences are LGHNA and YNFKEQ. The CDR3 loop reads CASSEGLASQTQYF. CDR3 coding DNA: TGTGCCAGCAGCGAGGGACTAGCGAGCCAGACCCAGTACTTC.

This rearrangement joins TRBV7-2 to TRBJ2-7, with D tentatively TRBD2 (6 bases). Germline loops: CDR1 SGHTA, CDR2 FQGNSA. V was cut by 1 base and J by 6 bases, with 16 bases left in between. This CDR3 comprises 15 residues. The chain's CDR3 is CASSLGGLTVREQYF. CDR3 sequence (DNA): TGTGCCAGCAGCTTAGGAGGACTAACTGTCCGCGAGCAGTACTTC.

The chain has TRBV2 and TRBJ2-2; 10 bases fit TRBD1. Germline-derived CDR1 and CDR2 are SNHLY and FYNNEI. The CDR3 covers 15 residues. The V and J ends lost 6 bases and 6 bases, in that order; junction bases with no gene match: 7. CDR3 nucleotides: TGTGCCAGCAGGGGGGACAGGGGAAGGGCCGGGGAGCTGTTTTTT. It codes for CASRGDRGRAGELFF. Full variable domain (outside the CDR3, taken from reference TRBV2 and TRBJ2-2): EPEVTQTPSHQVTQMGQEVILRCVPISNHLYFYWYRQILGQKVEFLVSFYNNEISEKSEIFDDQFSVERPDGSNFTLKIRSTKLEDSAMYFCASRGDRGRAGELFFGEGSRLTVL.

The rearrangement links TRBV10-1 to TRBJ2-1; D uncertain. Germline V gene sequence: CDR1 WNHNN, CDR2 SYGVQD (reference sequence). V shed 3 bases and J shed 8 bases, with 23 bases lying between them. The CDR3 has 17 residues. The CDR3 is CASSDTAFVGSGDEQFF. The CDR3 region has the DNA TGCGCCAGCAGTGATACCGCCTTCGTGGGGTCGGGCGATGAGCAGTTCTTC.

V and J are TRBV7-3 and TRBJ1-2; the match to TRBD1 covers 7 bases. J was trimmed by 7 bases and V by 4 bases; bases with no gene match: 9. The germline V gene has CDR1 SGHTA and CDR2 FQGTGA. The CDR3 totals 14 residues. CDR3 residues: CASSSTGQPGGYTF. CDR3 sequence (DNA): TGTGCCAGCAGCTCTACGGGACAGCCAGGTGGCTACACCTTC. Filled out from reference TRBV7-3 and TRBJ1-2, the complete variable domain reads GAGVSQTPSNKVTEKGKYVELRCDPISGHTALYWYRQSLGQGPEFLIYFQGTGAADDSGLPNDRFFAVRPEGSVSTLKIQRTERGDSAVYLCASSSTGQPGGYTFGSGTRLTVV.

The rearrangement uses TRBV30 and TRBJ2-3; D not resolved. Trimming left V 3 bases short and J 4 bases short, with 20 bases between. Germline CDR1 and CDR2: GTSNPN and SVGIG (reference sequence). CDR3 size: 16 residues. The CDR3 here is CAWSPDSASWSDTQYF. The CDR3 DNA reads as TGTGCCTGGAGCCCCGATTCAGCATCTTGGTCAGATACGCAGTATTTT.

CDR3: CASSLIGGSGNTIYF. Here the CDR3 DNA reads TGTGCCAGCAGTTTAATTGGGGGGTCTGGAAACACCATATATTTT. The V and J genes are TRBV28 and TRBJ1-3; D is possibly TRBD1 (5 bases). CDR1 MDHEN and CDR2 SYDVKM come from the germline V gene. The CDR3 extends over 15 amino acids. The V end was cut by 2 bases, the J end by 1 base, with 9 bases between.

The CDR3 DNA follows: TGTGCCAGTAGTATAACCCACACCTACGAGCAGTACTTC. This encodes CASSITHTYEQYF. The chain is built from TRBV19 and TRBJ2-7; D is undetermined. Trimming left V 2 bases short and J 2 bases short, with 7 bases between. The CDR3 is 13 residues long. Germline V gene data show CDR1 as LNHDA and CDR2 as SQIVND (reference sequence).

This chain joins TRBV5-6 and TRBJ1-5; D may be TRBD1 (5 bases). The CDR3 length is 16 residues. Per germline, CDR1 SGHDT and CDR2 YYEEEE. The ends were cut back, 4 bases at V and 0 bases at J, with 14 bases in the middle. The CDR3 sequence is CASSLTASYSNQPQHF. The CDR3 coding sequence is TGTGCCAGCAGCCTGACAGCGTCCTATAGCAATCAGCCCCAGCATTTT.

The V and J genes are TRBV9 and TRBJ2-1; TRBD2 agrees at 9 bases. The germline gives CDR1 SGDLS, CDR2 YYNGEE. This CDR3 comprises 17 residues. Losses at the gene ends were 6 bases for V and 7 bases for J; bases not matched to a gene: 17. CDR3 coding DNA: TGTGCCAGCAACGAAAATGAGGCGGGAGGGGGTAGGAATGAGCAGTTCTTC. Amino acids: CASNENEAGGGRNEQFF.

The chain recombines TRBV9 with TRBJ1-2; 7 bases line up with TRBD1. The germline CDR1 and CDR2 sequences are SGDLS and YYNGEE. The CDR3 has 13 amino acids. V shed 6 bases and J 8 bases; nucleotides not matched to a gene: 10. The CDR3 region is CASKRQGLGGYTF. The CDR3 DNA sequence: TGTGCCAGCAAGCGACAGGGCCTAGGGGGCTACACCTTC.

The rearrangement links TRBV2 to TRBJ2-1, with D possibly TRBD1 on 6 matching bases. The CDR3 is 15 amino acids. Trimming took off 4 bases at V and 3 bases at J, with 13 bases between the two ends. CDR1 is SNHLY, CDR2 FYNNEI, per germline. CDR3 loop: CASSASGAIYNEQFF. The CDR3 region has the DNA TGTGCCAGCAGTGCTTCAGGGGCGATCTACAATGAGCAGTTCTTC.